What follows is one T cell receptor (beta chain) and its context. The assay was immunoSEQ multiplex PCR, and TCRdb's table has in-frame clones only and misses some. The sample gives fewer than 500,000 clones, approximately 92% of which show up once; 1% to 1.3% is in the top ten. This specimen belongs to a study of blood T cell repertoires in COVID-19. Study in general: Both acute and convalescent COVID-19 samples were obtained from the United States, Italy and Spain.

Cohort 3 donors counted as recovered after two negative PCRs, clearance, or resolved symptoms. The TCR comes from a man younger than 45 who had recovered from COVID-19. The sample was PBMCs or T cells enriched from blood (not recorded which).

CDR3 region: CASSFGLLGTQYF. CDR3 nucleotides: TGTGCCAGCAGCTTCGGTCTACTCGGGACCCAGTACTTC. This rearrangement joins TRBV5-4 to TRBJ2-5; D is unresolved. Trimming shortened V by 2 bases and J by 7 bases, and 12 bases separated the two germline ends. CDR1 is SGHNT, CDR2 YYREEE, per germline (reference sequence). The CDR3 is made up of 13 amino acids.